This T cell receptor (beta chain) comes out of a study of blood T cell repertoires in COVID-19 (dated by TCRdb to the early 2020s). Regarding the research as a whole: Collaborator samples came from the United States, Italy and Spain and covered acute and convalescent phases of COVID-19. The material from the prospective study consisted of cDNA or gDNA derived from T cells, B-cell-depleted T cells, or PBMCs. Subjects who had been exposed to COVID-19, were actively infected with it, or had recovered from it provided the deeply sampled blood TCRbeta repertoires that made up the dataset. The repertoires were released in a freely available public database meant as a resource for research on the immune response to SARS-CoV-2. Samples were obtained from the ongoing ImmuneRACE study (first 160 participants) and from 1,254 subjects provided by 6 global collaborators. A de-identified subject ID, COVID-19 status, age in years and sex were almost always included in the sample metadata. Where available, HLA class I and class II types were taken from metadata supplied by the sample provider and were not determined by assay-based typing.

As concerns this clone: This receptor's antigen is unknown. Base qualities are not at hand, and no much larger clone is one base apart.

Inclusive of the bounding cysteine and phenylalanine, the CDR3 is 17 residues long. Only the CDR3 part of the read is kept: 51 bases, read in frame from the first base. Taken from the germline V gene, the CDR1 and CDR2 loops are SGHRS and YFSETQ. Ends trimmed: V by 3 bases, J by 1 base; bases unmatched to a gene: 10. In the prospective study, participants were about 18 to 100 years old, resided in approximately 22 geographic areas of the United States, and were enrolled through a virtual design. In the prospective study, participants were assigned to cohorts based on the clinical history participants reported in a screening survey and a study questionnaire. In the prospective study, whole blood, serum and a nasopharyngeal or oropharyngeal swab were collected from each participant by mobile phlebotomists. Additional blood draws and questionnaires over an approximately 2-month period could optionally be provided by prospective study participants. Prospective study blood samples were shipped either frozen or at room temperature before DNA extraction.

TCRbeta CDR3 regions were amplified from genomic DNA by means of the immunoSEQ Assay, a bias-controlled multiplex PCR. The original methods were these. Within the assay, amplification of reference gene primers was used to estimate how many nucleated cells each sample contained. To quantify the absolute abundance of each unique TCRbeta CDR3 rearrangement, sequence reads were collapsed and filtered. For each sample, productive Simpson clonality was calculated by taking the square root of Simpson's diversity index across productive rearrangements. TCRdb took this table from immuneACCESS and kept in-frame rearrangements with V and J called. Such tables lack part of the clones; where checked against another copy, unresolved V genes explain under half of the gap, and the rest is unexplained. D and trimming come from the DNA, and the V and J calls and clone size come from that table. The sample table shows 210,000 or so clones, and approximately 81% are seen once. The ten top clones hold around 9% of the sample.

Beyond this particular receptor, the publication reports: The quantity of clinical and demographic metadata differed by source and by participant and was supplied without curation.

Rearrangement joined TRBV5-1 to TRBJ2-3, and TRBD2 aligns with 8 junction nucleotides. The clonotype comes from a woman aged 45-60 years with acute COVID-19. Sequencing used PBMCs or T cells enriched from blood (not recorded which). The base sequence is TGCGCCAGCAGCTCAGGCGGTAGTAGCGGGGGCACAGATACGCAGTATTTT. This translates into CASSSGGSSGGTDTQYF.